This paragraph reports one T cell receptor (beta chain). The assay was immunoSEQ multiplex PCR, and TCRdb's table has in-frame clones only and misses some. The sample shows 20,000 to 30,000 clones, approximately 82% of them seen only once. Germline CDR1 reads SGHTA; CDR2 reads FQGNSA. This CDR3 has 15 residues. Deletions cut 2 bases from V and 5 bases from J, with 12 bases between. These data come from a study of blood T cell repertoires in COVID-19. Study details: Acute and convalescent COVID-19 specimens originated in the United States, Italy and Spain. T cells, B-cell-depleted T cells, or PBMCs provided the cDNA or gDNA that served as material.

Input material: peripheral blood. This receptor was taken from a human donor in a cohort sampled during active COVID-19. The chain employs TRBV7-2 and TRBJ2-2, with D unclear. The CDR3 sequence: CASSLRRPNTGELFF. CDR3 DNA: TGTGCCAGCAGCTTAAGGCGGCCTAATACCGGGGAGCTGTTTTTT.